A single TCR beta chain is shown here with its context. Libraries were prepared by immunoSEQ multiplex PCR; TCRdb keeps only in-frame clonotypes and omits some of them. Among tens of thousands of clones listed, just over 90% were seen once. V was pared by 2 bases and J by 5 bases, with 10 bases between. This CDR3 comprises 13 residues. From germline, CDR1 is KGHSH and CDR2 LQKENI. The sample originates from a study of T cell changes during pregnancy in multiple sclerosis. The sequence was collected from a female donor with multiple sclerosis, enrolled in a pregnancy study. The input for sequencing was peripheral blood, taken in the third trimester of pregnancy. The chain links TRBV18 to TRBJ2-7; D is possibly TRBD2 (6 bases). Written as DNA, the CDR3 is TGTGCCAGCTCACCAACGACGGGGGACGAGCAGTACTTC. This encodes CASSPTTGDEQYF.